These T cell receptor beta chains were read from a single sample in a study of cytomegalovirus exposure and HLA in healthy donors. Using immunoSEQ multiplex PCR, the repertoire was profiled, and TCRdb retains in-frame clones only, with some absent. Of around 92,000 clones in the sample, roughly 80% were seen once. Sequencing was done on a sample of PBMCs. Receptors were obtained from a girl aged 2 to 9 in good health and CMV-seropositive. The CDR3 runs from the conserved cysteine through the conserved F or W. A D gene is named only where the DNA matches it firmly. Rows give clone size only sometimes, using once, few, many, or a class for an expanded clone.

CDR3 protein	CDR3 DNA	clone size	V gene	D gene	J gene
CASSYSPGNEKLFF	TGTGCCAGCAGTTACTCGCCGGGAAATGAAAAACTGTTTTTT	NA	TRBV6-5	NA	TRBJ1-4
CASSYGDRGRQPQHF	TGTGCCAGCAGTTACGGGGACAGGGGGCGTCAGCCCCAGCATTTT	NA	TRBV6-6	TRBD1	TRBJ1-5
CASSFETPGYGYTF	TGCGCCAGCAGCTTCGAAACTCCCGGGTATGGCTACACCTTC	NA	TRBV5-1	NA	TRBJ1-2
CASSLRDTYEQYF	TGCGCCAGCAGCTTGCGGGACACCTACGAGCAGTACTTC	NA	TRBV5-1	NA	TRBJ2-7
CASRGQGSGEAFF	TGTGCCAGCAGGGGACAGGGATCGGGTGAAGCTTTCTTT	few	TRBV6-5	TRBD1	TRBJ1-1
CASSFASTGFSYEQYF	TGTGCCAGCAGTTTCGCATCGACAGGTTTTTCCTACGAGCAGTACTTC	NA	TRBV28	NA	TRBJ2-7
CASSLTPLAGRYNEQFF	TGTGCCAGCAGCCTAACCCCACTAGCGGGACGGTACAATGAGCAGTTCTTC	NA	TRBV7-9	TRBD2	TRBJ2-1
CASSDPGIDSEQFF	TGTGCCAGCAGCGATCCCGGGATCGATAGTGAGCAGTTCTTC	few	TRBV9	NA	TRBJ2-1
CASSLVNGRDTTNEQFF	TGCGCCAGCAGCTTGGTAAACGGGAGGGACACAACGAATGAGCAGTTCTTC	NA	TRBV5-1	TRBD2	TRBJ2-1
CSGHPLNTEAFF	TGCAGCGGACACCCTCTGAACACTGAAGCTTTCTTT	NA	TRBV29-1	NA	TRBJ1-1
CASRVTAYEQYF	TGCGCCAGCAGGGTGACAGCCTACGAGCAGTACTTC	NA	TRBV10-2	NA	TRBJ2-7
CASSDRSNEQFF	TGTGCCAGCAGTGATCGGTCCAATGAGCAGTTCTTC	NA	TRBV2	NA	TRBJ2-1
CATSPGLAGGRVTNEQFF	TGTGCCACCTCGCCGGGACTAGCGGGAGGGCGGGTGACTAATGAGCAGTTCTTC	NA	TRBV19	TRBD2	TRBJ2-1
CAIRVGVMTSGRPGLYNEQFF	TGTGCCATCAGGGTTGGGGTTATGACTAGCGGGAGACCCGGGTTGTACAATGAGCAGTTCTTC	NA	TRBV10-3	TRBD2	TRBJ2-1
CASSSGGQPQHF	TGTGCCAGCAGTTCCGGGGGACAGCCCCAGCATTTT	NA	TRBV6-5	NA	TRBJ1-5
CASSLTTGRGYTF	TGTGCCAGCAGCTTAACGACAGGACGAGGCTACACCTTC	NA	TRBV7-9	NA	TRBJ1-2